This paragraph reports one T cell receptor beta chain. The entry originates in a study of blood T cell repertoires in COVID-19. As handled by the study authors: Reference gene primers were amplified, and this amplification served to estimate nucleated cell counts. Sequencing used immunoSEQ multiplex PCR; TCRdb keeps in-frame clones, though not all of them. V and J calls and clone size follow that table, whereas D and trimming were derived from the DNA. Of roughly 200,000 clones listed, around 83% are singletons. The CDR3 length is 16 residues. Losses at the gene ends were 3 bases for V and 5 bases for J; bases not matched to a gene: 10. CDR1 and CDR2 (germline): LNHDA, SQIVND (reference sequence).

Specimen: peripheral blood. V is TRBV19 and J is TRBJ1-2; TRBD1 matches at 9 bases. This sequence originates from a man aged 35 to 55 with active or convalescent COVID-19. This chain's CDR3 is CASSMGRDRVGYGYTF. CDR3 bases: TGTGCCAGTAGTATGGGAAGGGACAGGGTTGGGTATGGCTACACCTTC.